What follows are 21 T cell receptor beta chains derived from one specimen sequenced in a study of blood T cells in healthy people across ages. For the second PCR, which ran for about 6 to 11 cycles, a sample-barcoded 5' primer and a J-beta primer mix were used. TCRdb reprocessed the 5' RACE reads via MiXCR and lists one record per CDR3 protein. This table holds 590,000 or so distinct CDR3 sequences, approximately 30% found once. The sample consisted of blood. These receptors came from a woman of 80 years or more in good health.

A few counts support this clonotype. Being one base from a much bigger clone, this may be a read error. The chain is built from TRBV7-2 and TRBJ2-5; D unresolved. Trimming removed 4 bases from V and 11 bases from J, with 26 bases in between. CDR3 length: 16 amino acids. Germline values: CDR1 SGHTA, CDR2 FQGNSA. The CDR3 DNA follows: TGTGCCAGCAGCTCCTCCGCGGACCCTCGGTGGGCTGAGCAGTACTTC. Translated: CASSSSADPRWAEQYF.

As for this clonotype: Sequence at one end of the junction differs from germline and may be a read error. The chain joins TRBV6-1 to TRBJ1-1; a weak D match, TRBD1 (5 bases). Per germline, CDR1 MNHNS and CDR2 SASEGT. The CDR3 totals 15 residues. The CDR3 region is CASRERGGGGTEAFF. CDR3 bases: TGTGCCAGCCGTGAAAGGGGTGGGGGTGGCACTGAAGCTTTCTTT.

The sample holds many counts of this clonotype. The genes are TRBV28 and TRBJ2-1; TRBD1 matches 9 bases. Germline assignment: CDR1 MDHEN and CDR2 SYDVKM. V lost 1 base to trimming and J lost 10 bases; unmatched junction nucleotides: 11. The CDR3 covers 16 residues. The CDR3 DNA is TGTGCCAGCAGTTTATTCGGACAGGGGAAAGGTCGGGAGCAGTTCTTC. Translation: CASSLFGQGKGREQFF.

The genes are TRBV15 and TRBJ2-5; weak D call: TRBD1 (6 bases). This CDR3 comprises 13 residues. Germline CDR1 and CDR2: LNHNV and YYDKDF (reference sequence). V was clipped by 4 bases and J by 13 bases, with 19 bases between them. The CDR3: CATSNEIWTAWYF. CDR3 DNA sequence: TGTGCCACCAGCAATGAAATTTGGACAGCGTGGTACTTC.

A word on this clonotype: Given a much more abundant clone one base away, this may be a read error. The chain is built from TRBV15 and TRBJ2-7, with TRBD1 identical over 8 bases. The DNA end is more similar to TRBJ2-5, so the J call may be wrong. The CDR3 spans 15 residues. CDR1 and CDR2 from the germline V gene are LNHNV and YYDKDF (reference sequence). As DNA, the CDR3 is TGTGCCACCAGCAGGTGGGGACAGGACGGCGAGACCCAGTACTTC. Protein product: CATSRWGQDGETQYF.

This clonotype was detected only a few times. The rearrangement uses TRBV30 and TRBJ1-5; D unresolved. The length of the CDR3 is 13 residues. Trimming left V 0 bases short and J 4 bases short, with 7 bases between. Germline V CDR1 and CDR2: GTSNPN, SVGIG (reference sequence). The CDR3 protein is CAWSVGDNQPQHF. The CDR3 nucleotides read TGTGCCTGGAGTGTTGGGGATAATCAGCCCCAGCATTTT. Full variable domain (missing parts from reference TRBV30 and TRBJ1-5): SQTIHQWPATLVQPVGSPLSLECTVEGTSNPNLYWYRQAAGRGLQLLFYSVGIGQISSEVPQNLSASRPQDRQFILSSKKLLLSDSGFYLCAWSVGDNQPQHFGDGTRLSIL.

Many counts were recorded for this clonotype. The chain is built from TRBV20-1 and TRBJ1-2; 10 bases line up with TRBD1. V lost 6 bases and J lost 5; bases outside the gene matches: 12. Germline loops: CDR1 DFQATT, CDR2 SNEGSKA (reference sequence). The CDR3 spans 15 residues. CDR3 nucleotides: TGCAGTGCCCCGCTTGTAGGACAGGGGGTTTATGGCTACACCTTC. It codes for CSAPLVGQGVYGYTF.

This clonotype was counted only a few times. The rearrangement uses TRBV2 and TRBJ2-5, with 13 bases that match TRBD2. The CDR3 runs to 18 residues. With 2 bases clipped from V and 11 bases from J, the junction kept 17 bases outside the gene matches. Germline loops: CDR1 SNHLY, CDR2 FYNNEI. The CDR3 coding sequence is TGTGCCAGCAGTGAACTAGGACTAGCGGGGGCGGTGTACAATCAGCAGTACTTC. Amino acid sequence: CASSELGLAGAVYNQQYF.

The chain joins TRBV30 to TRBJ2-3; 9 bases align to TRBD2. Losses at the gene ends were 3 bases for V and 2 bases for J; bases not matched to a gene: 6. CDR3 length equals 15 residues. The V gene's germline CDR1 is GTSNPN and CDR2 SVGIG (reference sequence). The CDR3 protein is CAWSLLAGSTDTQYF. Here the CDR3 DNA reads TGTGCCTGGAGCCTCCTAGCGGGGTCCACAGATACGCAGTATTTT. The full variable domain, its missing parts supplied by reference TRBV30 and TRBJ2-3, is SQTIHQWPATLVQPVGSPLSLECTVEGTSNPNLYWYRQAAGRGLQLLFYSVGIGQISSEVPQNLSASRPQDRQFILSSKKLLLSDSGFYLCAWSLLAGSTDTQYFGPGTRLTVL.

With respect to this clonotype: This may come from a read error, since a much larger clone is one base off. The CDR3, as DNA: TGTGCCAGCAGGTCTAGCGCGGAAGGGGATACGCAGTATTTT. Encoded protein: CASRSSAEGDTQYF. V and J are TRBV5-4 and TRBJ2-3, with D possibly being TRBD2 (6 bases). The CDR3 consists of 14 residues. The ends were cut back, 5 bases at V and 6 bases at J, with 16 bases in the middle. Germline-derived CDR1 and CDR2 are SGHNT and YYREEE (reference sequence).

This clonotype was picked up a small number of times. The gene calls are TRBV3-1 and TRBJ1-4; TRBD1 might be the D (5 bases). Looked up from germline, CDR1 is LGHDT and CDR2 is YNNKEL (reference sequence). V gave up 0 bases and J gave up 7 bases, with 9 bases separating them. The CDR3 runs 14 residues. As DNA, the CDR3 is TGTGCCAGCAGCCAAGAGGGACTCACTGAAAAACTGTTTTTT. It yields the protein CASSQEGLTEKLFF.

This clonotype was picked up many times. The chain recombines TRBV5-1 with TRBJ1-1; D is perhaps TRBD1 (6 bases). This CDR3 is built from 13 residues. CDR1 is SGHRS, CDR2 YFSETQ, per germline. V was trimmed by 2 bases and J by 4 bases, leaving 9 bases between them. CDR3 region: CASSFGTFTEAFF. In nucleotides, the CDR3 is TGCGCCAGCAGCTTTGGGACATTCACTGAAGCTTTCTTT.

The V call is TRBV4-1, the J call TRBJ2-3; D is unclear. The CDR3 contains 13 residues. Trimming removed 4 bases at V and 6 bases at J, with 11 bases between. Germline CDR1 is MGHRA and CDR2 is YSYEKL. CDR3 sequence reads: CASSLQPRDTQYF. The CDR3 region has the DNA TGCGCCAGCAGCCTTCAGCCGCGGGATACGCAGTATTTT.

This clonotype was observed a few times. The rearrangement uses TRBV6-5 and TRBJ2-3; 8 nucleotides line up with TRBD1. Germline assignment: CDR1 MNHEY and CDR2 SVGAGI. After removal of 5 bases from V and 6 bases from J, the junction contained 7 bases not matched to a gene. The CDR3 has 14 amino acids. In DNA, the CDR3 is TGTGCCAGCAGTCGGGACAGGTTGGTGGATACGCAGTATTTT. It codes for CASSRDRLVDTQYF.

This clonotype was seen more than once but under ten times. CDR3 nucleotide sequence: TGTGCCAGCAGTGAAGGGGGACAGGCCTACAATGAGCAGTTCTTC. It translates to CASSEGGQAYNEQFF. The V call is TRBV6-1, the J call TRBJ2-1; 8 bases are a match to TRBD1. After removal of 1 base from V and 2 bases from J, the junction contained 1 base not matched to a gene. This CDR3 spans 15 amino acids. Germline values: CDR1 MNHNS, CDR2 SASEGT.

Ten or more counts support this clonotype. The chain recombines TRBV6-4 with TRBJ2-3; 7 positions agree with TRBD2. Germline CDR1 is MRHNA and CDR2 is SNTAGT. V lost 6 bases, J lost 2 bases, and 8 bases stayed unmatched. This CDR3 is 15 amino acids long. CDR3 region: CASSLSGAYTDTQYF. For the CDR3, the DNA is TGTGCCAGCAGCCTCAGCGGGGCTTACACAGATACGCAGTATTTT.

The V and J genes are TRBV7-2 and TRBJ2-5; 9 nucleotides match TRBD2. Per germline, CDR1 SGHTA and CDR2 FQGNSA. This CDR3 region has 12 residues. Unmatched junction bases numbered 6, after V lost 11 bases and J lost 5 bases. CDR3 loop: CAGGGAAETQYF. The CDR3 bases are TGTGCCGGCGGGGGGGCGGCGGAGACCCAGTACTTC.

This clonotype was seen only a few times. The chain employs TRBV30 and TRBJ2-5; TRBD1 aligns across 7 bases. V shed 8 bases and J 0 bases; nucleotides not matched to a gene: 6. From germline, CDR1 is GTSNPN and CDR2 SVGIG (reference sequence). The CDR3 runs to 13 residues. The CDR3 DNA reads TGTGCCCGAATAGACAGGGACCAAGAGACCCAGTACTTC. It translates to CARIDRDQETQYF.

The table lists this clonotype with a few counts. V and J are TRBV6-1 and TRBJ2-7; the D is unclear. Deletions cut 3 bases from V and 7 bases from J, with 10 bases between. The CDR3 has 12 residues. Germline assignment: CDR1 MNHNS and CDR2 SASEGT. The CDR3, as DNA: TGTGCCAGCAGTGAGACCAACAATGAGCAGTACTTC. Its protein is CASSETNNEQYF.

This clonotype has a single count. This chain uses TRBV30 with TRBJ1-5, with 7 bases aligning to TRBD1. V lost 1 base, J lost 4 bases, and 4 bases stayed unmatched. CDR3 length: 14 residues. Germline values: CDR1 GTSNPN, CDR2 SVGIG (reference sequence). CDR3 residues: CAWSALQGNQPQHF. The CDR3 coding sequence is TGTGCCTGGAGTGCTCTACAGGGGAATCAGCCCCAGCATTTT.

The chain employs TRBV20-1 and TRBJ2-4; the match to TRBD2 covers 8 bases. Germline-derived CDR1 and CDR2 are DFQATT and SNEGSKA (reference sequence). The CDR3 runs to 15 residues. The V and J ends lost 1 base and 0 bases, in that order; junction bases with no gene match: 2. The CDR3 reads CSARVAGLAKNIQYF. In DNA form, the CDR3 reads TGCAGTGCTAGAGTAGCGGGGCTAGCCAAAAACATTCAGTACTTC.